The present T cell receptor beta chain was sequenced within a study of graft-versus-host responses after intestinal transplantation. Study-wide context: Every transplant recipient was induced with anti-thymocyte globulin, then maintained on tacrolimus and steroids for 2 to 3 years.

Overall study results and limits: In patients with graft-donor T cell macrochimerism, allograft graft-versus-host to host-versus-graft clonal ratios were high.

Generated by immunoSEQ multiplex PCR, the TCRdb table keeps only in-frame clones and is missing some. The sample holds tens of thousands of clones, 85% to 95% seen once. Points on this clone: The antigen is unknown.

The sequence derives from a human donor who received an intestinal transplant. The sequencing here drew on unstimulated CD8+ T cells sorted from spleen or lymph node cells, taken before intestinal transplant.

CDR3 nucleotide sequence: TGTGCCAGCAGCTCGGACAGGGGAGCCTACGAGCAGTACTTC. This gives the protein CASSSDRGAYEQYF. The chain couples TRBV7-9 to TRBJ2-7, with 9 bases identical to TRBD1. Unmatched junction bases numbered 3, after V lost 4 bases and J lost 2 bases. This CDR3 spans 14 amino acids. Germline V CDR1 and CDR2: SEHNR, FQNEAQ (reference sequence).